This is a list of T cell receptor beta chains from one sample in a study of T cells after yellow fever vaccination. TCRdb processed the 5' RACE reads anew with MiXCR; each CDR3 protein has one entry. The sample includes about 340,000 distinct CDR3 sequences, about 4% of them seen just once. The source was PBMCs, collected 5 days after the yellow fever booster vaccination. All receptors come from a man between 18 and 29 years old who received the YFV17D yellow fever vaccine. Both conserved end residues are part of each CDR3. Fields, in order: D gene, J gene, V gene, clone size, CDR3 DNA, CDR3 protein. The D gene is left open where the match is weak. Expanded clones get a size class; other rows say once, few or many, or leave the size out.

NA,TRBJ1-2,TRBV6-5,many,TGTGCCAGCACCGACTGGGGTCGACGCGGCTACACCTTC,CASTDWGRRGYTF
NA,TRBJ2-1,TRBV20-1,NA,TGCAGTGCTAGAGGGCAGGCAGGGAGCTCCTACAATGAGCAGTTCTTC,CSARGQAGSSYNEQFF
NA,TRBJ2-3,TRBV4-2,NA,TGTGCCAGCAGCCGGCTTACCGACGGACCCCGGAGCACAGATACGCAGTATTTT,CASSRLTDGPRSTDTQYF
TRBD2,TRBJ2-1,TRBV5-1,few,TGCGCCAGCAGACGAGGGGAGGGACACAATGAGCAGTTCTTC,CASRRGEGHNEQFF
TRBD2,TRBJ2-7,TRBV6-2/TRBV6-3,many,TGTGCCAGCACCGGACTAGCGGGGGCCTACGAGCAGTACTTC,CASTGLAGAYEQYF
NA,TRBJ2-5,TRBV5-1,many,TGCGCCGGAGCCTTAGAGACCCAGTACTTC,CAGALETQYF
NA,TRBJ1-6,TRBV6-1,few,TGTGCCAGCATCTCTGGGCAGGGTTATAATTCACCCCTCCACTTT,CASISGQGYNSPLHF
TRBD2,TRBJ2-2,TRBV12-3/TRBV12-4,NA,TGTGCCAGACCCTCCGGGACTAGCCACGGGGAGCTGTTTTTT,CARPSGTSHGELFF
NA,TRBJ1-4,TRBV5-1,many,TGCGCCAGCAGCTTAGGGGACGGGAATGAAAAACTGTTTTTT,CASSLGDGNEKLFF
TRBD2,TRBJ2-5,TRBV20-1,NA,TGCAGTGCCCAGACTAGCGGGGGACAAGAGACCCAGTACTTC,CSAQTSGGQETQYF
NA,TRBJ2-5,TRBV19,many,TGTGCCAGTAGTCATGGCGGGTCCGAAGAGACCCAGTACTTC,CASSHGGSEETQYF
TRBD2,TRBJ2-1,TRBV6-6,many,TGTTCCAGCAGTTACTGGCGGGGGGGGTACAATGAGCAGTTCTTC,CSSSYWRGGYNEQFF
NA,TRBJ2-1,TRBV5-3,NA,TGTGCCAGAAGCCAGACTGGAGGGAATGAGCAGTTCTTC,CARSQTGGNEQFF
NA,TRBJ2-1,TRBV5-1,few,TGCGCCAGCAGCGGCGGGTTTTTTGAGCAGTTCTTC,CASSGGFFEQFF
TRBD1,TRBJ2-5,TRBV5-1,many,TGCGCCAGCAGCTTGAACAGGGGCCCGGAGACCCAGTACTTC,CASSLNRGPETQYF
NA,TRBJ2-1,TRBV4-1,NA,TGCGCCAGCTCCTGGCTTGGGAGGCTAATAGCTGGTGAGCAGTTCTTC,CASSWLGRLIAGEQFF
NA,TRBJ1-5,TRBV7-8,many,TGTGCCAGCAGCACCCGAGGGGTTCAGCCCCAGCATTTT,CASSTRGVQPQHF
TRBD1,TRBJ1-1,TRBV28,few,TGTGCCAGCAGTTACCAACAGGGGACCCCCGCTGAAGCTTTCTTT,CASSYQQGTPAEAFF
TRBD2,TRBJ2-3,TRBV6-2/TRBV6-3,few,TGTGCCAGCAAAACGGGGGGGAAGGATACGCAGTATTTT,CASKTGGKDTQYF
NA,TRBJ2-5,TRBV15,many,TGTGCCACCAGCAGCACCGAAACGGACACTAGTAACCAAGAGACCCAGTACTTC,CATSSTETDTSNQETQYF
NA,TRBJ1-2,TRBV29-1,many,TGCAGCGTAGAGTCCCAGGGCTATGGCTACACCTTC,CSVESQGYGYTF